The TCR beta chain under discussion was sequenced for a study of shared clonotypes between healthy human individuals (dated by TCRdb to about 2020). Notes on the research overall: The cohort included three men and a couple of women between 18 and 49 years of age. For each donor, CD4 naive and CD4 memory were each given three plates, CD8 naive was given two plates, and CD8 memory was given one plate. Blood TCR repertoires of a handful of healthy adults were deeply sequenced to estimate repertoire size and the extent of clonotype sharing between individuals. To increase sequencing depth and limit assay-specific biases, different laboratories used diverse techniques to prepare libraries and sequence TCR repertoires. Leukapheresis yielded between about 0.8 and 9.5 billion PBMCs per donor.

Using the deep immunoSEQ assay, multiplex PCR amplified TCR CDR3 regions from genomic DNA. Extracted genomic DNA from each cell subset was distributed evenly across all wells of several immunoSEQ 96-well plates, and each plate was treated as a replicate. For sorted subsets, each replicate PCR was loaded with roughly 0.2 ug genomic DNA, equivalent to 25,000 to 35,000 T cell genomes. The purified libraries were quantified using a Qubit 3.0 fluorometer, sized with a Bioanalyzer 2100, and then quantified again using the KAPA Library Quantification kit. Every immunoSEQ 96-well plate was sequenced on a dedicated single-read 150-cycle Illumina NextSeq 550 flow cell. Per the original workflow: Because the immunoSEQ output included only junctional sequences and no quality scores, the filtering could not be the same as the filtering used for full-length reads. To assign V/J genes and CDR3, sequences were annotated using PyIR, a Python wrapper for IgBLAST v1.9, with IMGT germline references. Reads were removed for weak V/J assignments (E-value above 1e-6), missing CDR3, stop codons, out-of-frame junctions, or ambiguous translated residues. V3J clonotypes were defined by identical inferred V gene, J gene, and CDR3 amino acid sequence. Percentage overlap between repertoires was computed as shared unique clonotypes divided by the size of the smaller repertoire. Repertoire richness was assessed with RTK rarefaction, the Chao1 estimator, and Recon v2.1 estimates of unobserved clonotypes. OLGA was used to compute generation probabilities for all TCRbeta clonotypes that the gDNA method yielded from a handful of donors. TCRdb's version of the immuneACCESS table is confined to in-frame rearrangements and falls short of the full clone set. An unresolved V gene accounts for under half of the shortfall where checked; the remainder is of unknown origin. That table gives V, J and clone size, and the DNA gave D and trimming. The sample contains 2 million to 3 million clones, 80% to 95% of them found a single time. About 0.34% of the sample rests with the top ten.

Clipping removes 2 bases from V and 5 bases from J, with 7 as the unmatched junction base count. For CDR1 and CDR2, the germline V gene lists ENHRY and SYGVKD. The CDR3 spans 16 residues, from the cysteine through the phenylalanine. Here the CDR3 DNA is all that survives: 48 bases in frame from base 1. On this clone: It lacks a known antigen. No much larger clonotype is one base removed from it; base qualities were not supplied.

Here is what the overall study found, with its caveats: Higher generation probabilities were observed for clonotypes shared by all four sorted-subset donors than for non-shared clonotypes. Sharing across several donors was observed for around 5% of naive CD4, 3% to 3.5% of naive CD8, 2% to 2.5% of memory CD4, and roughly 0.4% of memory CD8 clonotypes. Based on pairwise subsampling, the degree of clonotype sharing among donors was expected to be affected by sequencing depth. Sampling was limited to blood, and TCR repertoires in tissue likely differ from TCR repertoires in blood. Estimated clonotype richness was generally larger for naive than for memory subsets. The small number of donors limited the genetic and exposure-history diversity represented. Rarefaction of sorted-subset datasets indicated incomplete sequencing despite the large sequencing depth.

The donors were healthy, HIV-negative adults with no recently reported acute infections or vaccinations. Every donor was a Caucasian adult living in Nashville, Tennessee, USA. Magnetic negative selection was used to enrich CD4+ T cells, after which naive cells were positively selected on CD45RA and the negative fraction became the memory subset. After blood collection by leukapheresis, PBMCs were isolated using Ficoll-Histopaque density gradient centrifugation and then cryopreserved in the vapor phase of liquid nitrogen. Analytical flow cytometry was used to check the purity and quantity of every magnetically sorted T cell population. Genomic DNA was isolated from every sorted fraction and measured by UV absorbance on a Nanodrop 2000c.

The receptor chain draws on TRBV10-3 and TRBJ2-2; 8 middle bases align to TRBD1. The sample comprised naive CD4+ T cells from PBMCs. In light of the paper, this sample's cell subset or site label describes: CD45RA+ positively selected. The sequence was collected from a man aged 18 to 35 in good health. Some clones in this sample may be carry-over from other donors' samples. The CDR3 loop reads CAISERWTGRTGELFF. The nucleotide sequence is given as TGTGCCATCAGTGAGAGGTGGACAGGGAGAACCGGGGAGCTGTTTTTT.